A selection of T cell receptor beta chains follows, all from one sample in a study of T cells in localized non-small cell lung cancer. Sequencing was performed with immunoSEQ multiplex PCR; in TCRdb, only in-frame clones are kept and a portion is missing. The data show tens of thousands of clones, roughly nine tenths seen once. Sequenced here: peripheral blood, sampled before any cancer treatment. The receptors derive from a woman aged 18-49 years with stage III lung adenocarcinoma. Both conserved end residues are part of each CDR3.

CASSEEGLTYNEQFF	TRBV2	TRBJ2-1
CASSELGAGELFF	TRBV6-1	TRBJ2-2
CASSVGVGRYTQYF	TRBV9	TRBJ2-3
CASSFPGQAYNSPLHF	TRBV5-4	TRBJ1-6
CASSSGAGGATIYF	TRBV7-2	TRBJ1-3
CSVSVMNEQFF	TRBV20-1	TRBJ2-1
CASSDRDRSRQPQHF	TRBV4-1	TRBJ1-5
CASSVGINAYNEQFF	TRBV9	TRBJ2-1
CASSAGGERNTIYF	TRBV9	TRBJ1-3
CASSSAQGGETQYF	TRBV7-9	TRBJ2-5
CASAPGAERGYTF	TRBV27	TRBJ1-2
CASSGARGDTQYF	TRBV6-1	TRBJ2-3
CASSSLAILDNEQFF	TRBV5-4	TRBJ2-1
CASSKGTSGVLGHNEQFF	TRBV5-1	TRBJ2-1
CASSPPAGDVQTQYF	TRBV18	TRBJ2-5
CASSQAIGGGQETQYF	TRBV4-1	TRBJ2-5
CASSGKTGLAANTEAFF	TRBV5-4	TRBJ1-1
CASSPSGDVDSPLHF	TRBV5-1	TRBJ1-6
CASSLGGGNEKLFF	TRBV7-2	TRBJ1-4
CASSKSVGRLQPQHF	TRBV19	TRBJ1-5
CASKTGVEKLFF	TRBV6-5	TRBJ1-4
CASSLAVGYGYTF	TRBV7-9	TRBJ1-2
CASIGTGDRNTEAFF	TRBV19	TRBJ1-1
CASSPERTQYF	TRBV7-2	TRBJ2-5
CASSLIPGGDTDTQYF	TRBV5-1	TRBJ2-3
CASSTSGTTNEKLFF	TRBV5-1	TRBJ1-4
CASSFQERFSPLHF	TRBV5-8	TRBJ1-6
CASSSWPFKDGYTF	TRBV27	TRBJ1-2
CASSSRTSGVAEDIQYF	TRBV7-9	TRBJ2-4
CASSSRVVTEAFF	TRBV7-9	TRBJ1-1
CASSTNRVATNEKLFF	TRBV7-2	TRBJ1-4
CASRTPGFYEQYF	TRBV28	TRBJ2-7
CAIKESGGKETQYF	TRBV10-3	TRBJ2-5
CASTLRAGGPRVNEQFF	TRBV7-6	TRBJ2-1
CASGRGESNQPQHF	TRBV6-5	TRBJ1-5
CASSMEPSYNEQFF	TRBV19	TRBJ2-1
CASSLATDGSPLHF	TRBV5-6	TRBJ1-6
CASSISSESRTYGYTF	TRBV7-6	TRBJ1-2
CASSSPFTEGSNEKLFF	TRBV11-2	TRBJ1-4
CAVTQGIEQYF	TRBV30	TRBJ2-7
CASSLKPGEGYTF	TRBV7-3	TRBJ1-2
CASSLFGTDTQYF	TRBV5-4	TRBJ2-3